The clone carrying this T cell receptor (beta chain) was seen at least ten times. The CDR3 contains 15 residues. Germline lookup yields CDR1 SQVTM and CDR2 ANQGSEA. V lost 7 bases and J lost 4; bases outside the gene matches: 14. TCRdb used MiXCR to reprocess the RT-PCR reads, holding one entry per CDR3 protein. The table shows almost 700,000 distinct CDR3 sequences, with about 14% occurring only once. This chain uses TRBV29-1 with TRBJ2-3, with 7 positions matching TRBD2. The clonotype comes from a female donor in good health, serving as a healthy control. What was sequenced was memory CD4+ T cells from blood. CDR3 in DNA: TGCAGCGGGGACTTGGGGGGGTCAGAAGCAGATACGCAGTATTTT. Its translation: CSGDLGGSEADTQYF.